Presented here are 24 T cell receptor beta chains from one specimen sequenced in a study of blood T cell repertoires in COVID-19. The repertoire was sequenced with immunoSEQ multiplex PCR; TCRdb's copy has only in-frame clones and lacks some. The sample holds 210,000 or so clones, 80% to 90% seen once. The material sequenced was peripheral blood. The receptors derive from a woman of 80 years or more with active or convalescent COVID-19.

This rearrangement joins TRBV5-1 to TRBJ2-7, with 7 bases aligning to TRBD2. V was pared by 0 bases and J by 2 bases, with 2 bases of the junction left unmatched. This CDR3 region has 14 residues. CDR1 is SGHRS and CDR2 is YFSETQ in the germline V gene. CDR3: CASSLAGTTYEQYF. CDR3 in DNA: TGCGCCAGCAGCTTGGCGGGGACTACCTACGAGCAGTACTTC.

The chain is built from TRBV9 and TRBJ2-5; 8 bases match TRBD1. V lost 6 bases and J lost 0; bases outside the gene matches: 10. CDR3 length equals 16 residues. Germline V gene sequence: CDR1 SGDLS, CDR2 YYNGEE. This chain's CDR3 is CASTPGNRGYQETQYF. The CDR3 DNA reads TGTGCCAGCACGCCCGGGAACAGGGGGTACCAAGAGACCCAGTACTTC. Variable domain in full (rest from reference TRBV9 and TRBJ2-5): DSGVTQTPKHLITATGQRVTLRCSPRSGDLSVYWYQQSLDQGLQFLIQYYNGEERAKGNILERFSAQQFPDLHSELNLSSLELGDSALYFCASTPGNRGYQETQYFGPGTRLLVL.

The count of this clone is one. The chain uses TRBV6-6 and TRBJ1-1; D is undetermined. This CDR3 is 12 amino acids long. Germline assignment: CDR1 MNHNY and CDR2 SVGAGI (reference sequence). Between the trimmed V and J ends, which lost 6 bases and 5 bases, there was a span of 10 bases. DNA for the CDR3: TGTGCCAGCAGCCTAGGAGAGACTGAAGCTTTCTTT. Protein sequence: CASSLGETEAFF.

This clone was seen at least ten times. The same CDR3 is also encoded by other DNA sequences in this sample. The V call is TRBV6-2 or TRBV6-3, the J call TRBJ1-4; possible D gene TRBD1, 5 bases. Looked up from germline, CDR1 is MNHEY and CDR2 is SVGEGT. The CDR3 extends over 12 amino acids. Trimming removed 0 bases from V and 10 bases from J, with 6 bases in between. CDR3 sequence reads: CASSYSTGKLFF. The CDR3 DNA reads TGTGCCAGCAGTTACTCCACAGGAAAACTGTTTTTT.

A few counts support this clone. V and J are TRBV28 and TRBJ1-2; TRBD1 aligns across 7 bases. Germline CDR1 and CDR2: MDHEN and SYDVKM. The CDR3 runs to 15 residues. The ends lost 1 base at V and 7 bases at J; junction bases unmatched: 9. The CDR3 loop reads CASSLSWQGDFGYTF. The CDR3 nucleotides read TGTGCCAGCAGTTTATCGTGGCAGGGGGACTTTGGCTACACCTTC.

The chain combines TRBV15 with TRBJ1-1, with D maybe TRBD1 (5 bases). Germline values: CDR1 LNHNV, CDR2 YYDKDF (reference sequence). Trimming took off 0 bases at V and 5 bases at J, with 10 bases between the two ends. The CDR3 sequence is 14 residues long. The CDR3 reads CATSRDGGVTEAFF. The CDR3 region has the DNA TGTGCCACCAGCAGAGATGGAGGGGTGACTGAAGCTTTCTTT.

This clone has a handful of counts. The chain employs TRBV6-5 and TRBJ2-1; 10 nucleotides line up with TRBD2. The CDR3 length is 15 residues. Germline assignment: CDR1 MNHEY and CDR2 SVGAGI. J lost 5 bases, V lost 6 bases, and 7 bases had no gene match. As DNA, the CDR3 is TGTGCCAGCAGCTCTAGCGGGGGTTTTAACAATGAGCAGTTCTTC. Its translation: CASSSSGGFNNEQFF.

The chain employs TRBV7-2 and TRBJ2-7; a weak D match, TRBD1 (6 bases). Trimming removed 7 bases from V and 0 bases from J, with 13 bases in between. The CDR3 runs to 14 residues. Germline CDR1 reads SGHTA; CDR2 reads FQGNSA. The CDR3 DNA sequence: TGTGCCAGCAACCCGGGCAGGGGCTCCTACGAGCAGTACTTC. Protein sequence: CASNPGRGSYEQYF.

Comment on this clone: The sample carries other DNA sequences with the same CDR3. The J gene is TRBJ1-3, the V gene TRBV7-8; 7 bases align to TRBD1. Germline CDR1 and CDR2: SGHVS and FQNEAQ. The J segment lost 1 base and the V segment lost 5 bases, leaving 8 bases of the junction unmatched. This CDR3 is 16 amino acids long. The CDR3 sequence is CASSRGPTGSGNTIYF. The CDR3 coding sequence is TGTGCCAGCAGCCGAGGTCCGACAGGGTCTGGAAACACCATATATTTT.

The rearrangement uses TRBV30 and TRBJ2-1; D unclear. Germline CDR1 reads GTSNPN; CDR2 reads SVGIG (reference sequence). The V end lost 2 bases, the J end lost 9 bases, and 8 bases lay between the germline ends. The CDR3 runs to 11 residues. CDR3 coding DNA: TGTGCCTGGAGTCTGACGGGTGAGCAGTTCTTC. It is translated as CAWSLTGEQFF.

The rearrangement joins TRBV7-2 to TRBJ1-1, with a tentative D call TRBD1 (5 bases). In germline, CDR1 is SGHTA, CDR2 FQGNSA. The CDR3 sequence is 17 residues long. The V end lost 5 bases, the J end lost 1 base, and 20 bases lay between the germline ends. Written as DNA, the CDR3 is TGTGCCAGCAGCCATTGGGGCCTACCGACGGAGAACACTGAAGCTTTCTTT. Amino acid sequence: CASSHWGLPTENTEAFF.

This chain links TRBV27 with TRBJ2-2; 7 positions agree with TRBD1. Germline CDR1 reads MNHEY; CDR2 reads SMNVEV (reference sequence). Trimming removed 5 bases from V and 0 bases from J; junction bases left unmatched: 9. The CDR3 length is 17 residues. Written as DNA, the CDR3 is TGTGCCAGCAGTCCGCTAAAAGGGACAGCGAACACCGGGGAGCTGTTTTTT. Protein product: CASSPLKGTANTGELFF.

The V gene is TRBV28, the J gene TRBJ1-5, with D perhaps matching TRBD1 (5 bases). CDR1 and CDR2 from the germline V gene are MDHEN and SYDVKM. The CDR3 consists of 17 residues. The V gene lost 5 bases and the J gene lost 5 bases, with 22 bases spanning the gap. The CDR3 DNA follows: TGTGCCAGCAGTCCCGGGGGGTCGGGGCCTCGGTATCAGCCCCAGCATTTT. Translation: CASSPGGSGPRYQPQHF.

The chain couples TRBV6-5 to TRBJ2-1, with 9 nucleotides matching TRBD1. V dropped 6 bases and J dropped 8; count of bases not matched to a gene: 11. Germline V CDR1 and CDR2: MNHEY, SVGAGI. The CDR3 is 15 amino acids. Here the CDR3 reads CASSRQTGGIHEQFF. For the CDR3, the DNA is TGTGCCAGCAGCCGACAGACAGGGGGGATTCATGAGCAGTTCTTC.

The chain combines TRBV18 with TRBJ1-5; 10 nucleotides align to TRBD1. The V gene end was trimmed by 4 bases and the J gene end by 5 bases; junction bases not matched to a gene: 11. Germline CDR1 KGHSH, CDR2 LQKENI. CDR3 size: 17 residues. The CDR3 protein is CASSLSRGTGAHQPQHF. CDR3 nucleotides: TGTGCCAGCTCACTGTCACGAGGGACAGGGGCACATCAGCCCCAGCATTTT.

This clone has a single count. The rearrangement joins TRBV4-3 to TRBJ1-3, with 9 bases that match TRBD1. With V trimmed by 0 bases and J by 3 bases, 3 bases remained unmatched. CDR1 is LGHNA, CDR2 YSLEER, per germline. The CDR3 totals 16 residues. The CDR3 coding sequence is TGCGCCAGCAGCCAAGAACAGGGGGCGTATGGAAACACCATATATTTT. Amino acid sequence: CASSQEQGAYGNTIYF.

This rearrangement joins TRBV7-2 to TRBJ2-7, with 9 nucleotides matching TRBD1. Germline V gene sequence: CDR1 SGHTA, CDR2 FQGNSA. This CDR3 spans 15 amino acids. The J segment lost 3 bases and the V segment lost 4 bases, leaving 7 bases of the junction unmatched. DNA of the CDR3: TGTGCCAGCAGCTCCAGCGGGACAGGGCACTACGAGCAGTACTTC. It is translated as CASSSSGTGHYEQYF.

The chain is built from TRBV7-2 and TRBJ2-7; D might be TRBD1 (6 bases). The CDR3 is 14 amino acids. The V end lost 3 bases, the J end lost 2 bases, and 11 bases lay between the germline ends. The germline gives CDR1 SGHTA, CDR2 FQGNSA. The CDR3 here is CASSFDRLAYEQYF. CDR3 DNA: TGTGCCAGCAGCTTCGACAGGTTAGCCTACGAGCAGTACTTC.

The chain recombines TRBV7-8 with TRBJ2-3, with 9 bases lining up with TRBD2. The trim removed 5 bases at V and 1 base at J, leaving 10 bases unmatched. Germline-derived CDR1 and CDR2 are SGHVS and FQNEAQ. This CDR3 has 17 amino acids. The CDR3 loop is CASSKVSGGAGTDTQYF. The CDR3 DNA sequence: TGTGCCAGCAGCAAAGTTAGCGGGGGAGCTGGCACAGATACGCAGTATTTT.

J is TRBJ2-1 and V is TRBV19; 8 nucleotides align to TRBD1. The CDR3 runs to 14 residues. J lost 9 bases, V lost 5 bases, and 9 bases had no gene match. CDR1 and CDR2 from the germline V gene are LNHDA and SQIVND (reference sequence). The CDR3 sequence is CASSPTGDLAEQFF. CDR3 coding DNA: TGTGCCAGTAGTCCGACAGGGGATCTTGCTGAGCAGTTCTTC.

This clone was counted a few times. CDR3 DNA: TGTGCCAGTAGTATAAGTGGAGGGGCAAATCAGCCCCAGCATTTT. Protein product: CASSISGGANQPQHF. The chain joins TRBV19 to TRBJ1-5; a possible D gene is TRBD1 (5 bases). The CDR3 is made up of 15 amino acids. The V gene's germline CDR1 is LNHDA and CDR2 SQIVND (reference sequence). Trimming left V 2 bases short and J 4 bases short, with 12 bases between. Full variable domain (outside the CDR3, taken from reference TRBV19 and TRBJ1-5): DGGITQSPKYLFRKEGQNVTLSCEQNLNHDAMYWYRQDPGQGLRLIYYSQIVNDFQKGDIAEGYSVSREKKESFPLTVTSAQKNPTAFYLCASSISGGANQPQHFGDGTRLSIL.

This clone was detected a few times. The chain links TRBV19 to TRBJ1-4; D uncertain. Germline V gene data show CDR1 as LNHDA and CDR2 as SQIVND (reference sequence). The CDR3 consists of 15 residues. Trimming removed 3 bases from V and 3 bases from J, with 11 bases in between. CDR3 coding DNA: TGTGCCAGTAGTATGGGAAGGGAGGCTAATGAAAAACTGTTTTTT. The encoded protein is CASSMGREANEKLFF. Drawing the rest from reference TRBV19 and TRBJ1-4, the complete variable domain is DGGITQSPKYLFRKEGQNVTLSCEQNLNHDAMYWYRQDPGQGLRLIYYSQIVNDFQKGDIAEGYSVSREKKESFPLTVTSAQKNPTAFYLCASSMGREANEKLFFGSGTQLSVL.

The gene calls are TRBV19 and TRBJ1-3; D perhaps matches TRBD1 (5 bases). V was cut by 4 bases and J by 4 bases, with 8 bases left in between. This CDR3 has 13 amino acids. Germline V gene lookup returns CDR1 LNHDA and CDR2 SQIVND (reference sequence). This chain's CDR3 is CASSRRQGNTIYF. The DNA for the CDR3 is TGTGCCAGTAGTAGGAGACAGGGAAACACCATATATTTT.

The chain uses TRBV2 and TRBJ2-5; possibly TRBD2 for D (5 bases). V shed 4 bases and J shed 1 base, with 13 bases lying between them. Germline CDR1 and CDR2: SNHLY and FYNNEI. This CDR3 is built from 15 residues. The CDR3 nucleotides are TGTGCCAGCAGTGTTCCCGGGGTCATCCAAGAGACCCAGTACTTC. The encoded protein is CASSVPGVIQETQYF.